The rows below give T cell receptor beta chains drawn from one sample of a study of cytomegalovirus exposure and HLA in healthy donors. Measured with immunoSEQ multiplex PCR; TCRdb has only the in-frame clones, and not every one. In the table there are around 130,000 clones, 75% to 90% of which are singletons. Material for sequencing was PBMCs. These receptors were taken from a woman aged 40 to 50 in good health and CMV-seropositive. Both conserved end residues are part of each CDR3. D genes are given only for firm matches. Expanded clones are given a class, and other clones once, few, many or no size at all.

V	J	size	D	CDR3	DNA
TRBV11-2	TRBJ1-2	.	.	CASSLAHPREGLGGYTF	TGTGCCAGCAGCTTAGCCCACCCTCGAGAGGGTCTGGGGGGCTACACCTTC
TRBV30	TRBJ2-5	.	TRBD2	CAWSGGGQETQYF	TGTGCCTGGAGTGGGGGGGGACAAGAGACCCAGTACTTC
TRBV9	TRBJ2-7	.	.	CASSPPSGTYEQYF	TGTGCCAGCAGCCCCCCCTCCGGGACATACGAGCAGTACTTC
TRBV7-2	TRBJ2-7	few	.	CASSRQAGVEQYF	TGTGCCAGCAGCCGACAAGCCGGGGTCGAGCAGTACTTC
TRBV10-3	TRBJ2-7	.	TRBD1	CAISVDRTLVEQYF	TGTGCCATCAGTGTGGACAGGACCCTCGTCGAGCAGTACTTC
TRBV7-9	TRBJ2-3	.	.	CASSSDLDSTDTQYF	TGTGCCAGCAGCTCCGATCTAGACAGCACAGATACGCAGTATTTT
TRBV2	TRBJ2-4	.	TRBD2	CASSWTSGAKNIQYF	TGTGCCAGCAGTTGGACTAGCGGAGCCAAAAACATTCAGTACTTC
TRBV19	TRBJ1-1	once	.	CASSPGRLDTEAFF	TGTGCCAGTAGTCCTGGGAGGTTAGACACTGAAGCTTTCTTT
TRBV10-3	TRBJ2-2	.	.	CAISELPPPGIGELFF	TGTGCCATCAGTGAGCTCCCCCCCCCGGGGATCGGGGAGCTGTTTTTT
TRBV19	TRBJ2-1	.	TRBD2	CASSIIAGTPNEQFF	TGTGCCAGTAGTATAATAGCGGGAACGCCCAATGAGCAGTTCTTC
TRBV7-8	TRBJ1-5	.	.	CASSTQEKNQPQHF	TGTGCCAGCAGCACACAGGAGAAAAATCAGCCCCAGCATTTT
TRBV29-1	TRBJ2-5	.	TRBD2	CSARRTGGPEETQYF	TGCAGCGCCCGAAGGACGGGGGGACCCGAAGAGACCCAGTACTTC
TRBV5-1	TRBJ1-4	.	TRBD1	CASSLGRGANEKLFF	TGCGCCAGCAGCTTGGGCAGGGGGGCTAATGAAAAACTGTTTTTT
TRBV15	TRBJ1-4	.	TRBD1	CATSRTGTGVEKLFF	TGTGCCACCAGCCGAACCGGGACAGGGGTTGAAAAACTGTTTTTT
TRBV28	TRBJ2-7	few	TRBD1	CASSLSGTGNYEQYF	TGTGCCAGCAGTTTATCCGGGACAGGGAACTACGAGCAGTACTTC
TRBV5-1	TRBJ2-1	.	TRBD2	CASSLGTSGRLNEQFF	TGCGCCAGCAGCCTGGGGACTAGCGGGAGACTTAATGAGCAGTTCTTC
TRBV29-1	TRBJ2-2	once	.	CSVDRENTGELFF	TGCAGCGTTGACAGGGAGAACACCGGGGAGCTGTTTTTT
TRBV7-9	TRBJ1-1	few	TRBD1	CASSLGPTGGGSEAFF	TGTGCCAGCAGCTTAGGACCGACAGGGGGCGGGTCTGAAGCTTTCTTT
TRBV15	TRBJ2-3	.	TRBD2	CATSRGLAASTDTQYF	TGTGCCACCAGCAGAGGACTAGCGGCTAGCACAGATACGCAGTATTTT
TRBV10-1	TRBJ1-1	.	.	CASSEWDGWTMNTEAFF	TGCGCCAGCAGTGAGTGGGACGGCTGGACTATGAACACTGAAGCTTTCTTT
TRBV7-2	TRBJ2-5	.	.	CASSGPWTGQETQYF	TGTGCCAGCAGCGGACCGTGGACGGGACAAGAGACCCAGTACTTC
TRBV4-1	TRBJ1-5	.	TRBD1	CASSPRQGSNQPQHF	TGCGCCAGCAGCCCTAGACAGGGGAGCAATCAGCCCCAGCATTTT
TRBV5-4	TRBJ1-1	once	.	CASSLGPEKAFF	TGTGCCAGCAGCTTGGGTCCCGAGAAAGCTTTCTTT
TRBV10-3	TRBJ1-1	once	.	CAISESSRPSEAFF	TGTGCCATCAGTGAGTCCTCCCGTCCGTCTGAAGCTTTCTTT
TRBV7-6	TRBJ1-4	.	TRBD1	CASGIGTGSEKLFF	TGTGCCAGCGGGATCGGGACAGGTAGTGAAAAACTGTTTTTT
TRBV27	TRBJ2-7	.	TRBD2	CASSAATSGSSYEQYF	TGTGCCAGCAGTGCAGCGACTAGCGGGAGTTCCTACGAGCAGTACTTC
TRBV27	TRBJ2-7	.	TRBD1	CASSLFSPTTGGTYEQYF	TGTGCCAGCAGTTTATTTTCCCCTACGACAGGGGGAACCTACGAGCAGTACTTC
TRBV27	TRBJ2-7	.	TRBD1	CASSLGQGVSYEQYF	TGTGCCAGCAGTTTGGGACAGGGGGTCTCCTACGAGCAGTACTTC
TRBV27	TRBJ2-4	.	.	CASNDGSNTIQYF	TGTGCCAGCAACGATGGGAGTAACACCATTCAGTACTTC
TRBV6-5	TRBJ1-3	once	.	CASSTQQGSGNTIYF	TGTGCCAGCAGTACACAACAGGGCTCTGGAAACACCATATATTTT
TRBV7-2	TRBJ2-7	once	TRBD2	CASTLGLVSYEQYF	TGTGCCAGCACCTTGGGACTAGTTTCCTACGAGCAGTACTTC
TRBV9	TRBJ2-5	few	TRBD1	CASSVNPLTGAFQETQYF	TGTGCCAGCAGCGTAAACCCCCTGACAGGGGCCTTCCAAGAGACCCAGTACTTC
TRBV6-1	TRBJ1-1	few	.	CASSEVGAIGSTEAFF	TGTGCCAGCAGTGAAGTAGGCGCCATTGGGAGCACTGAAGCTTTCTTT
TRBV6-1	TRBJ1-2	.	.	CASSEVLQGTLYGYTF	TGTGCCAGCAGTGAAGTCCTTCAGGGGACCCTCTATGGCTACACCTTC
TRBV4-3	TRBJ2-2	.	.	CASSQAGRGGNTGELFF	TGCGCCAGCAGCCAAGCTGGTAGGGGGGGAAACACCGGGGAGCTGTTTTTT
TRBV30	TRBJ1-1	few	TRBD1	CAWSVLGDRGGTEAFF	TGTGCCTGGAGTGTACTCGGGGACAGGGGTGGAACTGAAGCTTTCTTT
TRBV19	TRBJ1-5	.	.	CASSISYRRNQPQHF	TGTGCCAGTAGTATTTCCTACAGACGCAATCAGCCCCAGCATTTT
TRBV6-1	TRBJ1-1	few	.	CASTREGRMNTEAFF	TGTGCCAGCACCCGGGAGGGCCGGATGAACACTGAAGCTTTCTTT
TRBV2	TRBJ1-1	once	.	CASNSPDSEAFF	TGTGCCAGCAACTCCCCGGACAGTGAAGCTTTCTTT
TRBV6-5	TRBJ1-2	.	.	CASSYSTGDYGYTF	TGTGCCAGCAGTTACTCGACGGGTGACTATGGCTACACCTTC
TRBV13	TRBJ1-5	once	.	CASSSGYSNQPQHF	TGTGCCAGCAGCTCGGGTTATAGCAATCAGCCCCAGCATTTT
TRBV30	TRBJ1-2	.	TRBD1	CAWSPGGGYTF	TGTGCCTGGAGTCCAGGGGGCGGCTACACCTTC
TRBV7-9	TRBJ2-5	.	.	CASSFDFNGPQETQYF	TGTGCCAGCAGCTTCGATTTTAATGGGCCACAAGAGACCCAGTACTTC
TRBV5-1	TRBJ2-5	.	.	CASSYRTEQGETQYF	TGCGCCAGCAGCTACCGGACAGAACAAGGAGAGACCCAGTACTTC
TRBV7-9	TRBJ2-5	.	.	CASSFGRGQETQYF	TGTGCCAGCAGCTTTGGTAGGGGTCAAGAGACCCAGTACTTC
TRBV5-1	TRBJ2-7	.	TRBD2	CASSLGGTSGRARSGYEQYF	TGCGCCAGCAGCTTGGGTGGGACTAGCGGGAGGGCCAGAAGTGGGTACGAGCAGTACTTC
TRBV13	TRBJ2-5	.	TRBD2	CASSTGRGTNQETQYF	TGTGCCAGCAGCACGGGGCGGGGGACGAACCAAGAGACCCAGTACTTC
TRBV7-9	TRBJ1-6	once	TRBD1	CASSSEGDSYNSPLHF	TGTGCCAGCAGCTCAGAAGGGGACAGTTATAATTCACCCCTCCACTTT
TRBV10-3	TRBJ2-7	.	.	CATRFGGLSYEQYF	TGTGCCACCAGGTTCGGCGGTTTATCCTACGAGCAGTACTTC
TRBV5-1	TRBJ2-7	.	TRBD1	CASSLTGTGPPAREQYF	TGCGCCAGCAGCTTGACCGGGACAGGGCCGCCCGCCCGAGAGCAGTACTTC
TRBV6-6	TRBJ2-1	few	TRBD1	CASSYSGQGYNEQFF	TGTGCCAGCAGTTACTCGGGACAGGGTTACAATGAGCAGTTCTTC
TRBV6-5	TRBJ2-7	.	.	CASSYSASSAYEQYF	TGTGCCAGCAGTTACTCGGCTAGTTCTGCCTACGAGCAGTACTTC
TRBV7-3	TRBJ1-1	.	TRBD1	CASSVGTDTEAFF	TGTGCCAGCAGCGTCGGGACAGACACTGAAGCTTTCTTT
TRBV20-1	TRBJ2-5	.	.	CSALSGTQYF	TGCAGTGCTCTTTCCGGGACCCAGTACTTC
TRBV10-2	TRBJ2-1	.	TRBD2	CASSEQPLAGAYNEQFF	TGCGCCAGCAGTGAACAACCATTGGCGGGAGCCTACAATGAGCAGTTCTTC
TRBV9	TRBJ1-5	.	TRBD1	CASHDRQGAYNQPQHF	TGTGCCAGCCACGATCGACAGGGGGCGTACAATCAGCCCCAGCATTTT
TRBV13	TRBJ2-3	.	TRBD2	CASSSSKRGSTDTQYF	TGTGCCAGCAGCTCATCTAAGCGGGGGTCCACAGATACGCAGTATTTT
TRBV25-1	TRBJ2-7	.	TRBD1	CASSDPGTGRNEQYF	TGTGCCAGCAGTGACCCCGGGACAGGGAGGAACGAGCAGTACTTC
TRBV4-2	TRBJ1-2	.	TRBD1	CASSHPGQGFYGYTF	TGTGCCAGCAGCCATCCGGGACAGGGATTCTATGGCTACACCTTC